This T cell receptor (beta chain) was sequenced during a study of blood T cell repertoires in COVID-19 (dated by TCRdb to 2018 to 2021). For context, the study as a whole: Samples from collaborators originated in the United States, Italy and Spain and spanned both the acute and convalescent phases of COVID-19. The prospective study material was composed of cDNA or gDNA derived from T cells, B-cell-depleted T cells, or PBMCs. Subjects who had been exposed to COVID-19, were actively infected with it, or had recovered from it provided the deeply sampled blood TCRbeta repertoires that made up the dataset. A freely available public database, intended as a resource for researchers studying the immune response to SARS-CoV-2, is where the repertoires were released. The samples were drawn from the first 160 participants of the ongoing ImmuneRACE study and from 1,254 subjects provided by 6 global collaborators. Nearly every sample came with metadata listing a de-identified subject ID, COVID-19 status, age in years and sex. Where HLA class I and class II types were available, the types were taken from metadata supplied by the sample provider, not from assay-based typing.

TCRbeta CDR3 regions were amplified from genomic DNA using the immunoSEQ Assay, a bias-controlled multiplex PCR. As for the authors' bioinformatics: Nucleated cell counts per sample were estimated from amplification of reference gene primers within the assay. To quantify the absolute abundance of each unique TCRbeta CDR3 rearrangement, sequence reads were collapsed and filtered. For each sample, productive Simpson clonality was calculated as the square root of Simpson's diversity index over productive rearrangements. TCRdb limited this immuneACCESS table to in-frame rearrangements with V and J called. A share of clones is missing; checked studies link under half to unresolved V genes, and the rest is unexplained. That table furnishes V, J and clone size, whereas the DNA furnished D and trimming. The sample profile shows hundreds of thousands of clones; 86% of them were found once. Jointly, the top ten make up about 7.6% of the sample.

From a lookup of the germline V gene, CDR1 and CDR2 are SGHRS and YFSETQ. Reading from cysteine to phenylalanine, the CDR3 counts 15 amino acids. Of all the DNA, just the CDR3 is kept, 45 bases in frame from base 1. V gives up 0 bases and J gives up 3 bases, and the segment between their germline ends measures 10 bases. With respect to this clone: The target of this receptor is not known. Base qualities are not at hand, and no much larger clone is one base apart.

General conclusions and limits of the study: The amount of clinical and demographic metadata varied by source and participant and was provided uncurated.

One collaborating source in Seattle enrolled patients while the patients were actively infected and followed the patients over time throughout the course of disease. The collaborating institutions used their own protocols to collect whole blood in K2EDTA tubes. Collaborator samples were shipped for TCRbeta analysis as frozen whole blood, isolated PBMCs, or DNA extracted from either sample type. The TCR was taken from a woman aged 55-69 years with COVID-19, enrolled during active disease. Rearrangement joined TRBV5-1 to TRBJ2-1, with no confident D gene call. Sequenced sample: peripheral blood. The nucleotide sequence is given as TGCGCCAGCAGCTTGGAAGGTTACAGCTACAATGAGCAGTTCTTC. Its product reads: CASSLEGYSYNEQFF.